The next 27 T cell receptor beta chains were all read from a single sample in a study of tumor-infiltrating lymphocytes in oesophageal squamous cell carcinoma. One entry per CDR3 protein, called by TCRdb with MiXCR from the PCR reads. Among 9,500 to 15,000 distinct CDR3 sequences listed, 55% were seen once. The sample was esophageal tumor tissue. These receptors were taken from a female donor with esophageal squamous cell carcinoma.

CDR3 loop: CASSFVRGQNEQYF. CDR3 sequence (DNA): TGTGCCAGCAGCTTTGTCAGGGGGCAGAACGAGCAGTACTTC. This chain links TRBV7-4 with TRBJ2-5; 8 bases line up with TRBD1. TRBJ2-7 explains the end of the DNA better; the J call may be wrong. The CDR3 is 14 amino acids. Germline assignment: CDR1 SGHVT and CDR2 SQSDAQ.

This clonotype was detected only once. The V and J genes are TRBV7-1 and TRBJ2-1; 7 bases match TRBD1. TRBV7-1 is an ORF; its function is uncertain. J lost 13 bases, V lost 9 bases, and 15 bases had no gene match. The CDR3 consists of 13 residues. CDR3 nucleotides: TGTGCCAGTAGACCCTCAGGGGGAGAGACCCAGTTCTTC. Translation: CASRPSGGETQFF.

V gene TRBV7-4 combines with J gene TRBJ2-3; no clear D gene. The ends were cut back, 5 bases at V and 5 bases at J, with 8 bases in the middle. The CDR3 is 12 residues long. The germline V gene encodes CDR1 SGHVT and CDR2 SQSDAQ. The CDR3 spells CASSLLRDTQYF. The CDR3 DNA reads TGTGCCAGCAGCCTACTCCGAGATACGCAGTATTTT.

This clonotype was picked up a small number of times. This rearrangement joins TRBV7-6 to TRBJ2-1, with a weak D call TRBD2 (6 bases). TRBJ2-5 explains the end of the DNA better; the J call may be wrong. The germline V gene encodes CDR1 SGHVS and CDR2 FNYEAQ. This CDR3 has 14 residues. In DNA form, the CDR3 reads TGTGCCAGCAGCAGGTACACGGGGGAAGAGACCCAGTACTTC. Protein sequence: CASSRYTGEETQYF.

The V gene is TRBV7-2, the J gene TRBJ2-4; D call uncertain. The J call may be wrong; the DNA end is better matched by TRBJ2-7. This CDR3 spans 14 amino acids. CDR1 is SGHTA and CDR2 is FQGNSA in the germline V gene. This chain's CDR3 is CASSLDVAIYEQYF. CDR3 in DNA: TGTGCCAGCAGCTTAGACGTCGCAATTTACGAGCAGTACTTC.

Within the sample, this clonotype is medium-sized. J is TRBJ2-5 and V is TRBV6-1; 12 bases align to TRBD1. Germline values: CDR1 MNHNS, CDR2 SASEGT. CDR3 length: 16 amino acids. Trimming cost V 4 bases and J 1 base; bases outside gene matches: 4. The CDR3: CASSVGTGGIQETQYF. In DNA, the CDR3 is TGTGCCAGCAGTGTCGGGACAGGGGGCATCCAAGAGACCCAGTACTTC.

This clonotype was seen a single time. V and J are TRBV7-2 and TRBJ1-1; weak D call: TRBD1 (6 bases). The CDR3 runs 15 residues. With 5 bases removed from V and 2 bases from J, the gap between germline ends came to 15 bases. The germline CDR1 and CDR2 sequences are SGHTA and FQGNSA. CDR3 amino acids: CASSISGTSNTEAFF. For the CDR3, the DNA is TGTGCCAGCAGCATTAGTGGGACATCTAACACTGAAGCTTTCTTT.

Remarks on this clonotype: The CDR3 does not close with the conserved phenylalanine or tryptophan, likely indicating a read error. It is unclear where the CDR3 begins or ends on the DNA, so no DNA is shown, and the CDR3 is as TCRdb lists it. The chain uses TRBV7-2 and TRBJ2-5; the table's D call of TRBD2 was not tested on the DNA. CDR1 is SGHTA and CDR2 is FQGNSA in the germline V gene. The CDR3 is 13 amino acids in total, end residues counted. CDR3: CASSLNSPLHFGN.

The rearrangement joins TRBV7-6 to TRBJ2-2; no firm D call. V lost 5 bases to trimming and J lost 7 bases, with 8 bases between them. Germline lookup yields CDR1 SGHVS and CDR2 FNYEAQ. The CDR3 spans 12 residues. The CDR3 DNA follows: TGTGCCAGCAGCCTAGGTAGCGGGGAGCTGTTTTTT. Its translation: CASSLGSGELFF.

This chain connects TRBV12-3 or TRBV12-4 to TRBJ1-2; no reliable D call. V shed 6 bases and J shed 1 base, with 18 bases lying between them. The CDR3 consists of 16 residues. The CDR3 loop is CASSLSGRNRNYGYTF. The CDR3 DNA reads as TGTGCCAGCAGCCTAAGCGGACGTAACCGTAACTATGGCTACACCTTC.

J is TRBJ2-6 and V is TRBV7-2, with D unresolved. The J call may be mistaken, given a closer DNA end match to TRBJ2-7. This CDR3 has 14 residues. CDR1 SGHTA and CDR2 FQGNSA come from the germline V gene. In DNA, the CDR3 is TGTGCCAGCAGCTTAGACTACCTCTCCTACGAGCAGTACTTC. It codes for CASSLDYLSYEQYF.

This clonotype has just a few counts. This chain connects TRBV7-3 to TRBJ2-5, with D perhaps TRBD2 (6 bases). Matching the DNA end better, TRBJ2-7 makes the J call doubtful. The CDR3 spans 13 residues. Germline V lookup: CDR1 SGHTA, CDR2 FQGTGA. Here the CDR3 DNA reads TGTGCCAGCAGCCGACTGGGGGGCTACGAGCAGTACTTC. Translation gives CASSRLGGYEQYF.

The V call is TRBV12-3 or TRBV12-4, the J call TRBJ2-5; 7 nucleotides line up with TRBD2. The J call may be mistaken, given a closer DNA end match to TRBJ2-1. This CDR3 is 13 amino acids long. The CDR3 sequence: CASSRGLFGEQFF. CDR3 nucleotide sequence: TGTGCCAGCAGCCGGGGACTATTTGGGGAGCAGTTCTTC.

This clonotype turned up a few times. This rearrangement joins TRBV7-3 to TRBJ2-3, with TRBD2 matching 14 bases. The CDR3 extends over 18 amino acids. Per germline, CDR1 SGHTA and CDR2 FQGTGA. The J segment lost 5 bases and the V segment lost 4 bases, leaving 11 bases of the junction unmatched. CDR3 in DNA: TGTGCCAGCAGCTCAACGTCGACTAGCGGGGGGGTTATAGATACGCAGTATTTT. It specifies CASSSTSTSGGVIDTQYF. The complete variable domain, with remaining parts taken from reference TRBV7-3 and TRBJ2-3, reads GAGVSQTPSNKVTEKGKYVELRCDPISGHTALYWYRQSLGQGPEFLIYFQGTGAADDSGLPNDRFFAVRPEGSVSTLKIQRTERGDSAVYLCASSSTSTSGGVIDTQYFGPGTRLTVL.

The chain joins TRBV19 to TRBJ2-7, with a weak D call TRBD2 (5 bases). This CDR3 comprises 14 residues. Trimming left V 4 bases short and J 9 bases short, with 19 bases between. Looked up from germline, CDR1 is LNHDA and CDR2 is SQIVND (reference sequence). CDR3 nucleotide sequence: TGTGCCAGTAGTACGCAGTCTAGCACAGATACGCAGTACTTC. Translation: CASSTQSSTDTQYF.

As to this clonotype: The conserved phenylalanine or tryptophan normally closing the CDR3 is absent here, so this likely arose from a read error. The DNA is left out, because the CDR3 cannot be placed on it with certainty; the CDR3 is given as TCRdb lists it. CDR3 residues: CAIIDRVGSKGYTFGS. J is TRBJ2-1 and V is TRBV10-3; the table's TRBD1 call for D was not verified on the DNA. The germline V gene encodes CDR1 ENHRY and CDR2 SYGVKD. The CDR3 totals 16 residues, both ends included.

This CDR3 is CASSRWKGYEQYF. DNA for the CDR3: TGTGCCAGCAGTCGGTGGAAGGGTTACGAGCAGTACTTC. This chain connects TRBV6-8 to TRBJ2-5; D remains ambiguous. With the DNA end fitting TRBJ2-7 better, the J assignment may be wrong. This CDR3 region has 13 residues. Germline V gives CDR1 MNHGY, CDR2 SAAAGT.

V gene TRBV27 combines with J gene TRBJ2-5, with D possibly called TRBD1 or TRBD2 (5 bases each). The CDR3 covers 15 residues. V lost 5 bases to trimming and J lost 5 bases, with 18 bases between them. Germline lookup yields CDR1 MNHEY and CDR2 SMNVEV (reference sequence). The CDR3 DNA is TGTGCCAGCAGTCCCAATGGGGGAGTACCTGAGACCCAGTACTTC. Residues: CASSPNGGVPETQYF.

V usage is TRBV7-2 and J usage is TRBJ2-3; TRBD2 aligns across 7 bases. The J call may not be correct, given that the DNA end is closer to TRBJ2-7. This CDR3 contains 14 residues. Germline CDR1 is SGHTA and CDR2 is FQGNSA. The CDR3 nucleotides are TGTGCCAGCAGCTTGGGGACTACCTATAATGAGCAGTACTTC. Translating it yields CASSLGTTYNEQYF.

This clonotype was counted a few times. A single base separates this from a much larger clone, so it may be a read error. The chain employs TRBV6-5 and TRBJ2-7, with 8 bases lining up with TRBD2. The J call is uncertain, as TRBJ2-1 better fits the DNA end. CDR1 and CDR2 from the germline V gene are MNHEY and SVGAGI. This CDR3 comprises 17 residues. The chain's CDR3 is CASSSPPLSGSSYEQFF. CDR3 DNA sequence: TGTGCCAGCAGTTCCCCGCCCCTAAGCGGGAGTTCCTACGAGCAGTTCTTC.

This clonotype came up many times. In this CDR3 the conserved last residue, phenylalanine or tryptophan, is missing, so a read error is likely. The limits of the CDR3 on the DNA are not certain, so only TCRdb's listed CDR3 is given. The chain employs TRBV7-2 and TRBJ2-3; whether TRBD1, the table's D call, matches the DNA was not checked. The CDR3 comprises 17 residues, both ends counted. The germline CDR1 and CDR2 sequences are SGHTA and FQGNSA. CDR3 sequence reads: CASSLGGQTYNEQFFGP.

This chain links TRBV7-8 with TRBJ2-7; 11 positions agree with TRBD2. The CDR3 sequence is 15 residues long. Germline CDR1 and CDR2: SGHVS and FQNEAQ. The V segment lost 5 bases and the J segment 4 bases; nucleotides outside the gene matches: 7. CDR3 sequence reads: CASSRTSGSGYEQYF. Here the CDR3 DNA reads TGTGCCAGCAGCCGCACTAGCGGGAGTGGGTACGAGCAGTACTTC.

Worth noting for this clonotype: Since the CDR3 does not end with the conserved phenylalanine or tryptophan, this likely comes from a read error. The DNA is left out, because the CDR3 cannot be placed on it with certainty; the CDR3 is given as TCRdb lists it. The CDR3 is CASSLPRVVGGNEQFFGA. The genes are TRBV7-2 and TRBJ2-6; the table calls TRBD1, which could not be checked here. The CDR3 is 18 amino acids in total, end residues counted. CDR1 is SGHTA, CDR2 FQGNSA, per germline.

This clonotype occurred a few times. The V call is TRBV7-6, the J call TRBJ2-1; 10 bases map to TRBD2. The J call may not be correct, given that the DNA end is closer to TRBJ2-7. This CDR3 region has 15 residues. CDR1 and CDR2 from the germline V gene are SGHVS and FNYEAQ. CDR3 in DNA: TGTGCCAGCAGCTTAGGGCTAGCGGGAGTTTACGAGCAGTACTTC. It specifies CASSLGLAGVYEQYF.

This chain links TRBV7-2 with TRBJ1-2, with TRBD1 identical over 10 bases. After removal of 5 bases from V and 8 bases from J, the junction contained 8 bases not matched to a gene. The CDR3 covers 14 residues. CDR1 and CDR2 (germline): SGHTA, FQGNSA. CDR3 in amino acids: CASSVRQGAEGYTF. CDR3 coding DNA: TGTGCCAGCAGCGTAAGACAGGGGGCTGAAGGCTACACCTTC.

V usage is TRBV12-3 or TRBV12-4 and J usage is TRBJ2-7; D could derive from TRBD1 or TRBD2 (5 bases each). Judging by the DNA end, TRBJ2-1 fits better; the J call may be wrong. There are 14 residues in the CDR3. CDR3 nucleotide sequence: TGTGCCAGCAGATCTCCGGGGCCGAGGGATGAGCAGTTCTTC. Its translation: CASRSPGPRDEQFF.

The chain carries TRBV6-8 and TRBJ2-3; TRBD1 agrees at 8 bases. The J call may be mistaken, given a closer DNA end match to TRBJ2-7. This CDR3 is built from 14 residues. CDR1 MNHGY and CDR2 SAAAGT come from the germline V gene. CDR3 region: CASIPRDRTYEQYF. The CDR3 bases are TGTGCCAGCATTCCCCGGGACAGGACCTACGAGCAGTACTTC.